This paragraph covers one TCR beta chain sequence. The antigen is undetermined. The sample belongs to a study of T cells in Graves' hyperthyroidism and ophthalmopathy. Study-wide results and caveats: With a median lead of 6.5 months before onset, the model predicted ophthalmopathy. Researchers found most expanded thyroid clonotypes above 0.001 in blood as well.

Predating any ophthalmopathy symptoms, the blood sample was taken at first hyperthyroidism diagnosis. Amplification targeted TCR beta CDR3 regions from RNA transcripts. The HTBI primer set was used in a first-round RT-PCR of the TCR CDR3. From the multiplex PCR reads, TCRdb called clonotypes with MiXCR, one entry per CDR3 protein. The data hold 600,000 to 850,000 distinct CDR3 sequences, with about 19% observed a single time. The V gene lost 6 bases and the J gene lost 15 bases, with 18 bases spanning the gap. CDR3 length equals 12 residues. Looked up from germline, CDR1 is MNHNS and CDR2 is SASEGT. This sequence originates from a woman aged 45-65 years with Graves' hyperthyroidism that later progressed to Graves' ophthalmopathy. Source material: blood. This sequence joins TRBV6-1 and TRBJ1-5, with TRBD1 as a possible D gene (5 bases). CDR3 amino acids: CASRTQGRHPHF. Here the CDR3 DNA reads TGTGCCAGCAGGACCCAGGGCCGCCACCCGCATTTT.